Presented here are 9 T cell receptor beta chains from one specimen sequenced in a study of regulatory T cells in long-lasting Graves disease. Sample time point: newly diagnosed GD, antithyroid drugs for less than 3 months. Scientists built the TCR library using RNA that was extracted from PBMCs. The TCR beta library used iRepertoire HTBI primers with Arm-PCR amplification of CDR3. TCRdb re-called the multiplex PCR reads through MiXCR, storing one row per CDR3 protein. The table includes about 470,000 distinct CDR3 sequences, about 15% detected once. The data also belong to a second study, concerning T cells in Graves' hyperthyroidism and ophthalmopathy.

Sequencing used peripheral blood mononuclear cells (PBMCs), obtained at new diagnosis, from a patient treated with antithyroid drugs. Receptors originate from a woman aged 25 to 39 with Graves disease.

The count of this clonotype is one. The rearrangement joins TRBV5-8 to TRBJ2-2; a possible D gene is TRBD2 (5 bases). Trimming shortened V by 4 bases and J by 1 base, and 8 bases separated the two germline ends. Germline CDR1 SGHTS, CDR2 YDEGEE. This CDR3 comprises 14 residues. The CDR3 nucleotides are TGTGCCAGCAGCCGTGCGGGGAACACCGGGGAGCTGTTTTTT. Translating it yields CASSRAGNTGELFF.

To note about this clonotype: The junction does not match germline at one end; this may be a read error. This chain connects TRBV5-1 to TRBJ2-2; tentatively, D is TRBD2 (7 bases). CDR1 SGHRS and CDR2 YFSETQ come from the germline V gene. This CDR3 contains 16 residues. CDR3 residues: CASSLFGGQGTGELFF. CDR3 bases: TGTGCCAGCAGCTTGTTCGGGGGGCAAGGCACCGGGGAGCTGTTTTTT.

This clonotype was detected many times. The CDR3 loop is CASSLEQENYGYTF. DNA of the CDR3: TGTGCCAGCAGCTTAGAACAGGAGAACTATGGCTACACCTTC. V and J are TRBV7-9 and TRBJ1-2, with a possible D match to TRBD1 (5 bases). The CDR3 is 14 amino acids. Per the germline V gene, CDR1 is SEHNR and CDR2 is FQNEAQ (reference sequence). V lost 1 base, J lost 2 bases, and 8 bases lay in between.

The chain links TRBV14 to TRBJ2-7; D call uncertain. The V gene's germline CDR1 is SGHDN and CDR2 FVKESK. This CDR3 has 13 amino acids. With 8 bases removed from V and 7 bases from J, the gap between germline ends came to 18 bases. In nucleotides, the CDR3 is TGTGCCAGCCAGGAAGCCTCCTACAATGAGCAGTACTTC. This codes for CASQEASYNEQYF.

This clonotype was counted at least ten times. The genes are TRBV27 and TRBJ2-7; D is possibly TRBD2 (6 bases). V lost 5 bases and J 2 bases, leaving 16 bases between the germline ends. The germline CDR1 and CDR2 sequences are MNHEY and SMNVEV (reference sequence). This CDR3 has 15 amino acids. CDR3 region: CASSRGGRLPYEQYF. The CDR3 nucleotides are TGTGCCAGCAGTCGTGGGGGGAGGCTCCCCTACGAGCAGTACTTC.

A note on this clonotype: Since a much larger clone is just one base distant, this may be a read error. V is TRBV28 and J is TRBJ1-5; a weak D match, TRBD1 (6 bases). The CDR3 runs to 18 residues. Looked up from germline, CDR1 is MDHEN and CDR2 is SYDVKM. Here the CDR3 DNA reads TGTGCCAGCGGTTTAGGTTTTTCGTTTAGCGGGGGCGATCAGCCCCAGCATTTT. Its protein is CASGLGFSFSGGDQPQHF.

At least ten counts were recorded for this clonotype. The chain carries TRBV3-1 and TRBJ1-2; unclear D gene. Germline V CDR1 and CDR2: LGHDT, YNNKEL (reference sequence). The CDR3 contains 13 residues. Between the trimmed V and J ends, which lost 4 bases and 6 bases, there was a span of 12 bases. The CDR3 DNA reads TGTGCCAGCAGCCTCCCTATCGGGGATGGCTACACCTTC. This gives the protein CASSLPIGDGYTF.

On this clonotype itself: With a much larger clone just one base away, this may be a read error. The rearrangement uses TRBV4-1 and TRBJ2-7; D is possibly TRBD2 (6 bases). The germline V gene encodes CDR1 MGHRA and CDR2 YSYEKL. Trimming pared 6 bases from V and 3 bases from J, leaving 21 bases between. This CDR3 comprises 16 residues. In DNA, the CDR3 is TGCGCCAGCAGACGTACGGGACCAGCGGGTGTCTACGAGCAGTACTTC. It specifies CASRRTGPAGVYEQYF.

As to this clonotype: Given the absence of the conserved phenylalanine or tryptophan at the CDR3 end, a read error is likely. The V and J genes are TRBV13 and TRBJ2-7; TRBD2 aligns across 14 bases. Trimming cost V 4 bases and J 4 bases; bases outside gene matches: 3. Germline CDR1 and CDR2: PRHDT and FYEKMQ (reference sequence). This CDR3 has 15 amino acids. CDR3 region: CASSSGTSGRYEQYL. The CDR3 DNA is TGTGCCAGCAGCTCTGGGACTAGCGGGAGATACGAGCAGTACCTC.